Included here is one T cell receptor (beta chain) sequence, with context. This clonotype was seen more than once but under ten times. Its antigen has not been determined. The record has no base qualities; no much larger clone is one base away. The treatment or condition label for this specimen denotes: live attenuated yellow fever vaccine strain. A standard Ficoll-Paque protocol was used to isolate PBMCs from peripheral blood. Dynabeads CD4 and CD8 positive selection kits were used to isolate the CD4 and CD8 T-cell fractions. TriZol was used to extract RNA from bulk PBMCs, CD4 and CD8 fractions, and dextramer-positive and dextramer-negative fractions. The sample is drawn from a study of T cells after yellow fever vaccination (dated by TCRdb to between 2017 and 2020). A note on the overall study: Libraries from fractions with low cell numbers were prepared with the SMART-Seq v4 Ultra Low Input RNA kit. Bulk TCR alpha and beta repertoires were sequenced longitudinally to track T-cell clones before and after primary and booster YFV17D yellow fever vaccination. Two healthy male donors made up the cohort, one aged 18 to 30 years and the other aged 30 to 40 years. Blood was collected at multiple timepoints before and after primary and secondary immunization, and bulk PBMC replicates and cell subsets were isolated. The investigation overall reported the following: Because abundant contaminating clonotypes from the bulk population could be contained in FACS-sorted repertoires, computational filtering was required. Because only two donors were included in the study, the extent to which the findings can be generalized is limited. Compared with the primary T-cell response, the secondary T-cell response was weaker but faster, peaking on day 5 rather than day 15. A small share of clonotypes occurred in both CD4 and CD8 compartments, likely arising from convergent recombination. Most clones expanded after primary vaccination were re-detected after the booster (around 96% of CD4 and about nine tenths of CD8), suggesting broad memory maintenance.

The sample was run on an Illumina NovaSeq 6000. TCR cDNA was made using 5'RACE template switching, a step that added a universal primer site and unique molecular identifiers. Priming for cDNA synthesis came from both the TCR alpha and TCR beta constant segments. Two PCR steps were used to amplify libraries, with sample barcodes and sequencing adapters being added in the second step. Libraries were sequenced on Illumina HiSeq 2500 (2x100 bp) or NovaSeq (2x150 bp). The original pipeline was this. MIGEC handled demultiplexing of reads and collapsing into UMI consensus sequences, while MiXCR performed V(D)J alignment. Vaccine-responding clonotypes were defined with edgeR using replicate PBMC samples, requiring FDR below 0.01 and a log2 fold change above 5 up to day 15. Each bulk clonotype was labeled CD4 or CD8 based on which sequenced repertoire, CD4 or CD8, contained the clonotype at higher abundance. TCRdb reprocessed the public reads (quality trimming at Q25 with fastp, clone calling with MiXCR) and kept in-frame beta chains. Identical CDR3 proteins give one entry, which carries the most common genes and DNA. V and J calls and clone size were set by TCRdb, not the authors. The sample has about 340,000 distinct CDR3 sequences on record, under 15% of them singletons. The top ten constitute 3.2% of the sample.

The CDR1 and CDR2 encoded by the germline V gene are MNHEY and SVGAGI. The junction carries 14 bases between V and J, which are trimmed by 3 bases and 4 bases respectively. The CDR3 contains 15 residues, cysteine and phenylalanine counted. The kept DNA is CDR3 alone, 45 bases in frame from the first base. This clonotype originated in a man younger than 35 who received the YFV17D yellow fever vaccine. The specimen was CD4+ T cells sorted from PBMCs, collected 15 days after the yellow fever booster vaccination. The chain is made from TRBV6-5 and TRBJ2-3, with TRBD2 as a weak D call on 6 bases. The base sequence is TGTGCCAGCAGTTATCTGGGGGGTGTGGCAGATACGCAGTATTTT. Its amino acids are CASSYLGGVADTQYF.